The 31 T cell receptor beta chains listed next were all sequenced from one sample in a study of blood T cells in healthy people across ages. Sample-barcoded 5' priming and a J-beta primer mix drove a second PCR of about 7 to 11 cycles. One entry per CDR3 protein results from TCRdb running MiXCR on the 5' RACE reads. The sample holds 1.5 million to 2 million distinct CDR3 sequences, roughly 27% seen once. Specimen: blood. The receptors were sampled from a woman between 25 and 40 years old in good health.

To note about this clonotype: One junction end disagrees with the germline gene, perhaps due to a read error. The rearrangement joins TRBV5-1 to TRBJ2-3, with TRBD2 matching 10 bases. The CDR3 spans 15 residues. CDR1 is SGHRS, CDR2 YFSETQ, per germline. CDR3 amino acids: CAGSVGTSGTDTQYF. CDR3 nucleotides: TGCGCCGGCAGCGTCGGGACTAGCGGCACAGATACGCAGTATTTT.

V usage is TRBV10-3 and J usage is TRBJ1-1; 7 bases fit TRBD1. This CDR3 region has 13 residues. Germline trimming cut 6 bases from V and 5 bases from J; bases unmatched to any gene: 6. The germline V gene encodes CDR1 ENHRY and CDR2 SYGVKD. CDR3 sequence: CAISQTGLTEAFF. The CDR3 DNA sequence: TGTGCCATCAGCCAGACAGGGTTAACTGAAGCTTTCTTT.

This clonotype was counted ten times or more. CDR3 amino acids: CASSFGTVKNIQYF. CDR3 DNA: TGTGCCAGCAGCTTTGGGACAGTCAAAAACATTCAGTACTTC. The chain is built from TRBV7-2 and TRBJ2-4; 7 nucleotides align to TRBD1. The V gene end was trimmed by 3 bases and the J gene end by 3 bases; junction bases not matched to a gene: 2. CDR1 and CDR2 (germline): SGHTA, FQGNSA. The CDR3 is made up of 14 amino acids.

The genes are TRBV18 and TRBJ1-4; tentatively, D is TRBD1 (5 bases). Germline V gene lookup returns CDR1 KGHSH and CDR2 LQKENI. CDR3 length: 15 amino acids. V shed 6 bases and J shed 8 bases, with 19 bases lying between them. This CDR3 reads CASSAFQGEAEKLFF. The CDR3 nucleotides are TGTGCCAGCTCGGCCTTTCAGGGAGAGGCAGAAAAACTGTTTTTT. The full variable domain, completed using reference TRBV18 and TRBJ1-4, is NAGVMQNPRHLVRRRGQEARLRCSPMKGHSHVYWYRQLPEEGLKFMVYLQKENIIDESGMPKERFSAEFPKEGPSILRIQQVVRGDSAAYFCASSAFQGEAEKLFFGSGTQLSVL.

As to this clonotype: One base away lies a much larger clone, so this may be a sequencing read error. This chain joins TRBV7-8 and TRBJ2-7; D may correspond to TRBD1 or TRBD2 (5 bases each). V was shortened by 3 bases and J by 7 bases, with 25 bases between the two germline ends. CDR3 size: 17 residues. Germline V gives CDR1 SGHVS, CDR2 FQNEAQ. CDR3 sequence reads: CASSLGEPGPPPLEQYF. CDR3 coding DNA: TGTGCCAGCAGCTTGGGCGAACCGGGACCTCCACCCCTGGAGCAGTACTTC.

The CDR3 nucleotides are TGTGCCAGCAGCCCAACTTACGGGACTGAACCTTTGACAGATACGCAGTATTTT. Its translation is CASSPTYGTEPLTDTQYF. The chain links TRBV3-1 to TRBJ2-3; tentative D call: TRBD2 (6 bases). The CDR3 consists of 18 residues. Germline V gene data show CDR1 as LGHDT and CDR2 as YNNKEL (reference sequence). Between the trimmed V and J ends, which lost 4 bases and 3 bases, there was a span of 23 bases.

In its sample, this clonotype was seen many times. V and J are TRBV5-6 and TRBJ2-6; no firm D call. The CDR3 totals 17 residues. Deletions cut 3 bases from V and 0 bases from J, with 13 bases between. Germline CDR1 reads SGHDT; CDR2 reads YYEEEE. CDR3 residues: CASSSPIGNSGANVLTF. CDR3 bases: TGTGCCAGCAGCTCTCCAATCGGAAACTCTGGGGCCAACGTCCTGACTTTC.

The chain couples TRBV5-1 to TRBJ2-1; the D gene is possibly TRBD2 (6 bases). The CDR3 extends over 16 amino acids. Trimming removed 1 base from V and 3 bases from J, with 14 bases in between. Germline CDR1 reads SGHRS; CDR2 reads YFSETQ. The CDR3 DNA reads as TGCGCCAGCAGCTTGTACCCGGGAGTGGGCTACAATGAGCAGTTCTTC. Its protein is CASSLYPGVGYNEQFF. The entire variable domain, with the rest obtained from reference TRBV5-1 and TRBJ2-1, is as follows: KAGVTQTPRYLIKTRGQQVTLSCSPISGHRSVSWYQQTPGQGLQFLFEYFSETQRNKGNFPGRFSGRQFSNSRSEMNVSTLELGDSALYLCASSLYPGVGYNEQFFGPGTRLTVL.

Ten or more counts support this clonotype. CDR3 protein: CSVERPSGRLDEQFF. For the CDR3, the DNA is TGCAGCGTTGAAAGGCCTAGCGGGAGATTGGATGAGCAGTTCTTC. The rearrangement joins TRBV29-1 to TRBJ2-1; 10 bases line up with TRBD2. J lost 8 bases, V lost 2 bases, and 9 bases had no gene match. Looked up from germline, CDR1 is SQVTM and CDR2 is ANQGSEA. CDR3 length: 15 amino acids.

The chain carries TRBV3-1 and TRBJ2-4; D perhaps matches TRBD2 (6 bases). The assigned J gene may be wrong: the sequence end matches TRBJ2-7 better. The germline gives CDR1 LGHDT, CDR2 YNNKEL (reference sequence). This CDR3 comprises 14 residues. Here the CDR3 DNA reads TGTGCCAGCAGCCAGGGACTCGGTGTTGACGAGCAGTACTTC. This translates into CASSQGLGVDEQYF.

Of note for this clonotype: This may come from a read error, since a much larger clone is one base off. Without the conserved terminal phenylalanine or tryptophan, this CDR3 likely stems from a read error. The chain links TRBV5-1 to TRBJ2-7; 13 bases fit TRBD2. V lost 0 bases to trimming and J lost 1 base; unmatched junction nucleotides: 1. There are 16 residues in the CDR3. Per germline, CDR1 SGHRS and CDR2 YFSETQ. CDR3 loop: CASSLELAGGSYEQYI. DNA for the CDR3: TGCGCCAGCAGCTTGGAACTAGCGGGGGGGTCCTACGAGCAGTACATC.

The chain recombines TRBV6-5 with TRBJ1-1; 7 bases are shared with TRBD1. Germline loops: CDR1 MNHEY, CDR2 SVGAGI. This CDR3 has 13 residues. V was clipped by 2 bases and J by 5 bases; unmatched bases: 2. CDR3 residues: CASSYKQGTEAFF. In DNA, the CDR3 is TGTGCCAGCAGTTACAAACAGGGGACTGAAGCTTTCTTT.

V gene TRBV9 combines with J gene TRBJ2-3, with a tentative D call TRBD1 (5 bases). In germline, CDR1 is SGDLS, CDR2 YYNGEE. V shed 4 bases and J shed 0 bases, with 12 bases lying between them. The CDR3 contains 15 residues. CDR3 sequence: CASSTIDRSTDTQYF. The CDR3 DNA reads as TGTGCCAGCAGCACGATCGACAGAAGCACAGATACGCAGTATTTT.

Details on this clonotype: One end of the junction is discordant with germline, which a read error may explain. The V call is TRBV14, the J call TRBJ1-1, with D uncertain. Germline V gene sequence: CDR1 SGHDN, CDR2 FVKESK. The CDR3 covers 13 residues. The CDR3 loop reads CASSTTMNTVAFF. CDR3 nucleotide sequence: TGTGCCAGCAGCACGACAATGAACACTGTAGCTTTCTTT.

This clonotype showed up just a few times. A much larger clone differs from this one at a single base, so this may be a read error. The V gene is TRBV24-1, the J gene TRBJ2-1; D is ambiguous. This CDR3 is built from 13 residues. Germline V gene data show CDR1 as KGHDR and CDR2 as SFDVKD. V shed 7 bases and J shed 8 bases, with 14 bases lying between them. The chain's CDR3 is CATRDQGMDEQFF. DNA for the CDR3: TGTGCCACCAGGGATCAAGGGATGGATGAGCAGTTCTTC.

Concerning this clonotype: A much larger clone differs by one base, so this may be a read error. The V and J genes are TRBV30 and TRBJ2-5; TRBD1 might be the D (5 bases). This CDR3 is 12 amino acids long. From germline, CDR1 is GTSNPN and CDR2 SVGIG (reference sequence). CDR3 sequence reads: CARSVGEETQYF. In DNA, the CDR3 is TGTGCCCGGAGTGTAGGGGAAGAGACCCAGTACTTC.

The chain joins TRBV28 to TRBJ1-4; maybe TRBD1 (5 bases). The CDR3 spans 15 residues. V was pared by 5 bases and J by 7 bases, with 17 bases between. Looked up from germline, CDR1 is MDHEN and CDR2 is SYDVKM. This CDR3 is CASSRGGLEREKLFF. CDR3 nucleotides: TGTGCCAGCAGTCGGGGCGGTTTGGAGCGTGAAAAACTGTTTTTT.

Details on this clonotype: One end of the junction varies from germline; a read error may be responsible. The chain uses TRBV10-3 and TRBJ2-3, with 9 bases identical to TRBD2. This CDR3 has 19 amino acids. CDR1 ENHRY and CDR2 SYGVKD come from the germline V gene. CDR3 sequence: CAISKSTSYIAGGTDTQYF. The CDR3 region has the DNA TGTGCCATCAGTAAGTCAACAAGTTACATAGCGGGGGGCACAGATACGCAGTATTTT.

To note about this clonotype: One junction end does not reproduce the germline sequence, and a read error may be involved. The chain uses TRBV29-1 and TRBJ1-1, with no clear D. CDR3 length: 12 amino acids. CDR1 SQVTM and CDR2 ANQGSEA come from the germline V gene. The CDR3 bases are TGCAGCATTGAGGGAGTGAACACTGAAGCTTTCTTT. It encodes CSIEGVNTEAFF.

The V and J genes are TRBV20-1 and TRBJ2-3; 7 positions agree with TRBD1. The CDR3 length is 17 residues. The trim removed 0 bases at V and 0 bases at J, leaving 9 bases unmatched. Germline V gives CDR1 DFQATT, CDR2 SNEGSKA (reference sequence). CDR3 DNA sequence: TGCAGTGCTAGAGACCTCCGACAGGGCGGGAGCACAGATACGCAGTATTTT. Translation: CSARDLRQGGSTDTQYF.

J is TRBJ2-3 and V is TRBV3-1; 10 bases fit TRBD2. J lost 0 bases, V lost 3 bases, and 6 bases had no gene match. This CDR3 contains 17 residues. From germline, CDR1 is LGHDT and CDR2 YNNKEL (reference sequence). The CDR3 coding sequence is TGTGCCAGCAGCCAGCATATAGCGGGGGGAAGCACAGATACGCAGTATTTT. Encoded protein: CASSQHIAGGSTDTQYF.

This clonotype was picked up a small number of times. This chain links TRBV6-6 with TRBJ2-3, with D unresolved. The CDR3 contains 16 residues. Deletions cut 2 bases from V and 1 base from J, with 13 bases between. Germline CDR1 is MNHNY and CDR2 is SVGAGI (reference sequence). Here the CDR3 reads CASSYLAAEGTDTQYF. For the CDR3, the DNA is TGTGCCAGCAGTTACCTGGCGGCAGAGGGCACAGATACGCAGTATTTT.

This clonotype came up a few times. V gene TRBV10-3 combines with J gene TRBJ1-1; D is possibly TRBD1 (5 bases). The CDR3 extends over 14 amino acids. Germline V lookup: CDR1 ENHRY, CDR2 SYGVKD. V was trimmed by 0 bases and J by 1 base, leaving 6 bases between them. The CDR3 sequence is CAISESGPNTEAFF. CDR3 nucleotides: TGTGCCATCAGTGAGTCGGGACCGAACACTGAAGCTTTCTTT.

This clonotype was found many times. The V call is TRBV4-3, the J call TRBJ2-7; a possible D gene is TRBD2 (6 bases). Looked up from germline, CDR1 is LGHNA and CDR2 is YSLEER. The CDR3 has 15 amino acids. The V end lost 1 base, the J end lost 3 bases, and 13 bases lay between the germline ends. Here the CDR3 DNA reads TGCGCCAGCAGCCAAGGGAATGGCGGGAACTACGAGCAGTACTTC. Encoded protein: CASSQGNGGNYEQYF.

The chain combines TRBV7-2 with TRBJ2-1, with TRBD2 as a possible D gene (5 bases). Germline V gene lookup returns CDR1 SGHTA and CDR2 FQGNSA. CDR3 length equals 15 residues. V lost 3 bases and J lost 7, with 16 bases in between. The CDR3 coding sequence is TGTGCCAGCAGCTTGCAACTTACGGAGGTTAATGAGCAGTTCTTC. This translates into CASSLQLTEVNEQFF.

This chain joins TRBV6-2 or TRBV6-3 and TRBJ2-7; D is perhaps TRBD2 (5 bases). The J call could be wrong; TRBJ2-4 is a better fit for the DNA end. Germline-derived CDR1 and CDR2 are MNHEY and SVGEGT. This CDR3 has 15 amino acids. The CDR3 region has the DNA TGTGCCAGCAGTTACCCCGGGGATGTCGGAAACATTCAGTACTTC. Its translation: CASSYPGDVGNIQYF.

The gene calls are TRBV12-3 or TRBV12-4 and TRBJ1-1; D is unresolved. Trimming removed 3 bases at V and 4 bases at J, with 18 bases between. There are 16 residues in the CDR3. For the CDR3, the DNA is TGTGCCAGCAGTTTTACGCCCGTGGTGGGGTTCACTGAAGCTTTCTTT. As protein: CASSFTPVVGFTEAFF.

This clonotype was seen more than once but under ten times. At one boundary the junction diverges from the germline segment, which might be a read error. The CDR3 DNA reads as TGTGCCAGCAGTGTAGACTGGTCAACAGATACGCAGTATTTT. This codes for CASSVDWSTDTQYF. The rearrangement joins TRBV9 to TRBJ2-3; D call uncertain. The CDR3 sequence is 14 residues long. In germline, CDR1 is SGDLS, CDR2 YYNGEE.

This clonotype occurred a few times. The chain uses TRBV7-6 and TRBJ2-1; D not certain. CDR1 and CDR2 (germline): SGHVS, FNYEAQ. The V end lost 5 bases, the J end lost 6 bases, and 14 bases lay between the germline ends. This CDR3 has 14 residues. In nucleotides, the CDR3 is TGTGCCAGCAGCCCTATAGTGGTCCCCAATGAGCAGTTCTTC. It encodes CASSPIVVPNEQFF.

In this sample, this clonotype turned up a few times. This chain joins TRBV20-1 and TRBJ2-3; 10 positions agree with TRBD2. Germline V gives CDR1 DFQATT, CDR2 SNEGSKA (reference sequence). With V trimmed by 1 base and J by 14 bases, 6 bases remained unmatched. The CDR3 has 12 residues. CDR3 in DNA: TGCAGTGCTAGAGCCGCCGGGACTAGCGTGTATTTT. It translates to CSARAAGTSVYF.

This clonotype was seen many times. V gene TRBV29-1 combines with J gene TRBJ2-3; no clear D gene. V was shortened by 6 bases and J by 6 bases, with 7 bases between the two germline ends. Germline values: CDR1 SQVTM, CDR2 ANQGSEA. This CDR3 region has 10 residues. The CDR3 is CSVWLDTQYF. In DNA form, the CDR3 reads TGCAGCGTGTGGCTCGATACGCAGTATTTT.